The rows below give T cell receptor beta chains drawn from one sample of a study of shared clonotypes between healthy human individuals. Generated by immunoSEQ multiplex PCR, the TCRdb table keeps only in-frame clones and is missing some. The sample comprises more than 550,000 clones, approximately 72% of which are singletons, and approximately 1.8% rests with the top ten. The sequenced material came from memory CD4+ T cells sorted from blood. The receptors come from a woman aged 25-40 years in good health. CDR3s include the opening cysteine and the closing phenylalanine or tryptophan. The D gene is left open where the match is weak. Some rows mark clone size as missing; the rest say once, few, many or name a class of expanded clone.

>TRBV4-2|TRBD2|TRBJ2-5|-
CASSPGLAGARETQYF
TGTGCCAGCAGCCCGGGACTAGCGGGAGCTCGCGAGACCCAGTACTTC
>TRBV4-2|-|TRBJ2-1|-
CASSQDLRDTRPFF
TGTGCCAGCAGCCAAGATCTTCGGGACACGAGGCCGTTCTTC
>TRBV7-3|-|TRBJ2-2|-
CASSLTPAGNTGELFF
TGTGCCAGCAGCTTAACTCCAGCGGGGAACACCGGGGAGCTGTTTTTT
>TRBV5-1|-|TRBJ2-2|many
CASSWENTGELFF
TGCGCCAGCAGTTGGGAGAACACCGGGGAGCTGTTTTTT
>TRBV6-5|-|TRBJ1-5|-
CASSYRRDSNQPQHF
TGTGCCAGCAGTTACCGCCGGGACAGCAATCAGCCCCAGCATTTT
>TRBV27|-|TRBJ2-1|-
CASSLTGRRSSYNEQFF
TGTGCCAGCAGTTTAACGGGTAGACGGAGCTCCTACAATGAGCAGTTCTTC
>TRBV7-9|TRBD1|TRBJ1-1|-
CASTLGSGGADTEAFF
TGTGCCAGCACCCTGGGTTCAGGGGGCGCGGACACTGAAGCTTTCTTT
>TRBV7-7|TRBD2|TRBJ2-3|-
CASSSGLAGDTDTQYF
TGTGCCAGCAGCTCTGGACTAGCGGGGGACACAGATACGCAGTATTTT
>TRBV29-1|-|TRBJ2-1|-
CSAGTFTGRSYNEQFF
TGCAGCGCCGGGACCTTTACAGGGCGCTCCTACAATGAGCAGTTCTTC
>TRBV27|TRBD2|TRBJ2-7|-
CASSSRPLAEGGEQYF
TGTGCCAGCAGTTCCCGCCCACTAGCGGAGGGGGGAGAGCAGTACTTC
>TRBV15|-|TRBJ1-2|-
CATSRNSYGYTF
TGTGCCACCAGCAGGAACAGTTACGGCTACACCTTC
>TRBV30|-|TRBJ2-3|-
CAWMGSATDTQYF
TGTGCCTGGATGGGAAGCGCAACAGATACGCAGTATTTT
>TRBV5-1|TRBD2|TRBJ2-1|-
CASSLEASGSSYNEQFF
TGCGCCAGCAGCTTGGAGGCTAGCGGGAGCTCCTACAATGAGCAGTTCTTC
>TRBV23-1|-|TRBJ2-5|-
CASSHRQTQETQYF
TGCGCCAGCAGTCACCGACAGACCCAAGAGACCCAGTACTTC